The clone carrying this TCR beta chain was seen at least ten times. Its antigen is unidentified. Germline V gene lookup returns CDR1 DFQATT and CDR2 SNEGSKA (reference sequence). With 3 bases removed from V and 0 bases from J, the gap between germline ends came to 12 bases. This CDR3 is built from 15 residues. These data belong to a study of regulatory T cells in long-lasting Graves disease. Relying on iRepertoire HTBI primers and Arm-PCR of CDR3 regions, the team built TCR beta libraries. TCRdb used MiXCR to reprocess the multiplex PCR reads, holding one entry per CDR3 protein. The top ten hold about 27% of the sample, which has more than 300,000 distinct CDR3 sequences, roughly 24% seen once. Study-level points and caveats: TCR diversity was lower in persistent Graves' patients than in newly diagnosed ones. Persistent disease preferred TRBV28, TRBJ1-2 and TRBJ2-5; new disease, TRBV20-1 and TRBJ2-1.

Time point meaning: persistent/refractory GD, antithyroid drugs over 5 years with positive TRAb. Scientists built the TCR library using RNA that was extracted from PBMCs. As a group, patients came from one endocrinology department in Xi'an, China. The TCR sequence derives from a woman aged 40 to 50 with Graves disease. The sample here was peripheral blood mononuclear cells (PBMCs), taken when the disease was refractory, from a patient treated with antithyroid drugs. The rearrangement links TRBV20-1 to TRBJ2-4; TRBD1 is a possible D gene (6 bases). The CDR3 protein is CSASTGNLAKNIQYF. As DNA, the CDR3 is TGCAGTGCTAGTACAGGGAACCTAGCCAAAAACATTCAGTACTTC.